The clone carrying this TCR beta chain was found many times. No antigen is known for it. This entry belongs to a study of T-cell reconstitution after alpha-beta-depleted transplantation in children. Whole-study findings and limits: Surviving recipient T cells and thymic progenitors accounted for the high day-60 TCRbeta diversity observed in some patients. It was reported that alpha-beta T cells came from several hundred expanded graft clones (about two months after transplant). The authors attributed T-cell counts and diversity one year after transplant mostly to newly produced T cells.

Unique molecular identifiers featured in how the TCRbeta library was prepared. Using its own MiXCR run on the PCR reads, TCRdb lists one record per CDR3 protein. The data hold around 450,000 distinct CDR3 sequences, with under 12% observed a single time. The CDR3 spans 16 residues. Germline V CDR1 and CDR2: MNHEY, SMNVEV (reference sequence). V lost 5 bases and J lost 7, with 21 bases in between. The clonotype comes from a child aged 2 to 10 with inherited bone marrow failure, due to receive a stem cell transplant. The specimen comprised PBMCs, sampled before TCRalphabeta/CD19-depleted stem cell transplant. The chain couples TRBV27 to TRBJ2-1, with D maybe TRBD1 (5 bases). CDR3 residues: CASSPLHQGLWNEQFF. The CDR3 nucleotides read TGTGCCAGCAGTCCCCTCCACCAGGGATTGTGGAATGAGCAGTTCTTC.